These T cell receptor beta chains were read from a single sample in a study of OX40 agonist ivuxolimab in advanced cancers. Some clones are missing from TCRdb's copy, which holds only in-frame ones; the method was immunoSEQ multiplex PCR. This table has about 26,000 clones, around 81% appearing once. The source material was CD4+ or CD8+ T cells sorted from blood, sampled in a trial of the OX40 agonist ivuxolimab. These receptors were obtained from an adult with an advanced solid tumor such as melanoma, head and neck, liver or kidney cancer. Each CDR3 is given with its conserved first and last residue. The D gene is left open where the match is weak. Not every row has a clone size; where given, it reads once, few, many or a size class.

CDR3: CASSGTSYRETQYF
DNA: TGTGCCAGCAGCGGGACTAGCTACAGAGAGACCCAGTACTTC
V: TRBV25-1
size: -
J: TRBJ2-5
D: TRBD2

CDR3: CASSPSNTGELFF
DNA: TGTGCCAGCAGTCCCTCGAACACCGGGGAGCTGTTTTTT
V: TRBV27
size: -
J: TRBJ2-2
D: -

CDR3: CSLLRREVGRDTQYF
DNA: TGTTCCCTACTGAGGCGGGAGGTAGGACGAGATACGCAGTATTTT
V: TRBV6-4
size: -
J: TRBJ2-3
D: TRBD2

CDR3: CASSFRGDTQYF
DNA: TGTGCCAGCAGTTTTCGGGGGGATACGCAGTATTTT
V: TRBV27
size: -
J: TRBJ2-3
D: -

CDR3: CASSYHRPDQPQHF
DNA: TGTGCCAGCAGTTACCACAGACCGGATCAGCCCCAGCATTTT
V: TRBV6-5
size: -
J: TRBJ1-5
D: -

CDR3: CASSLIGGAGELFF
DNA: TGTGCCAGCAGTTTAATCGGTGGGGCCGGGGAGCTGTTTTTT
V: TRBV27
size: -
J: TRBJ2-2
D: -

CDR3: CAWRIMGGSTEAFF
DNA: TGTGCCTGGAGGATTATGGGGGGTAGCACTGAAGCTTTCTTT
V: TRBV30
size: -
J: TRBJ1-1
D: -

CDR3: CASSEALGRGHREIYGYTF
DNA: TGTGCCAGCAGTGAAGCGCTAGGGAGGGGGCACCGGGAGATCTATGGCTACACCTTC
V: TRBV2
size: once
J: TRBJ1-2
D: TRBD1

CDR3: CASRATGVSNYGYTF
DNA: TGTGCCAGCAGAGCAACAGGGGTTTCTAACTATGGCTACACCTTC
V: TRBV6-5
size: once
J: TRBJ1-2
D: TRBD1

CDR3: CASSPTMTGGAVGYTF
DNA: TGTGCCAGCAGTCCGACCATGACAGGGGGCGCGGTTGGCTACACCTTC
V: TRBV28
size: -
J: TRBJ1-2
D: TRBD1

CDR3: CASSWTGGSTDTQYF
DNA: TGCGCCAGCAGCTGGACAGGGGGGAGCACAGATACGCAGTATTTT
V: TRBV5-1
size: once
J: TRBJ2-3
D: TRBD1

CDR3: CASSVRDPPHEQFF
DNA: TGTGCCAGCAGCGTCCGGGACCCCCCCCATGAGCAGTTCTTC
V: TRBV11-3
size: -
J: TRBJ2-1
D: -

CDR3: CASSPSGASTDTQYF
DNA: TGTGCCAGCAGTCCATCGGGGGCGAGCACAGATACGCAGTATTTT
V: TRBV7-3
size: -
J: TRBJ2-3
D: -

CDR3: CASSLSLGTNSYNEQFF
DNA: TGCGCCAGCAGCCTGTCGCTCGGGACTAACTCCTACAATGAGCAGTTCTTC
V: TRBV4-3
size: -
J: TRBJ2-1
D: TRBD2

CDR3: CASSSGQGSSYEQYF
DNA: TGTGCCAGCAGCTCGGGACAGGGGAGCTCCTACGAGCAGTACTTC
V: TRBV7-6
size: -
J: TRBJ2-7
D: TRBD1

CDR3: CASSLTRGEQYF
DNA: TGTGCCAGCAGCTTAACCAGGGGCGAGCAGTACTTC
V: TRBV5-6
size: -
J: TRBJ2-7
D: -

CDR3: CASSNRPLAGGFNEQFF
DNA: TGTGCCAGCAGCAATAGGCCTCTAGCGGGAGGTTTTAATGAGCAGTTCTTC
V: TRBV9
size: -
J: TRBJ2-1
D: TRBD2

CDR3: CASSSTSGLYNEQFF
DNA: TGTGCCAGCAGCTCGACTAGCGGGCTGTACAATGAGCAGTTCTTC
V: TRBV7-9
size: -
J: TRBJ2-1
D: TRBD2

CDR3: CASSQDRTDPYYGYTF
DNA: TGCGCCAGCAGCCAAGATCGTACAGACCCCTACTATGGCTACACCTTC
V: TRBV4-1
size: -
J: TRBJ1-2
D: -

CDR3: CAISHRDSLSYEQYF
DNA: TGTGCCATCAGCCACCGGGACTCCTTATCCTACGAGCAGTACTTC
V: TRBV10-3
size: -
J: TRBJ2-7
D: -

CDR3: CASSEGAGENEKLFF
DNA: TGTGCCAGCAGTGAAGGTGCAGGGGAAAATGAAAAACTGTTTTTT
V: TRBV6-1
size: -
J: TRBJ1-4
D: -

CDR3: CASSSGSETQYF
DNA: TGCGCCAGCAGTTCGGGTTCAGAGACCCAGTACTTC
V: TRBV10-2
size: -
J: TRBJ2-5
D: -

CDR3: CASSFRTETNEKLFF
DNA: TGTGCCAGTAGTTTTCGGACGGAAACTAATGAAAAACTGTTTTTT
V: TRBV19
size: -
J: TRBJ1-4
D: -

CDR3: CASSRQRDRRNNEQFF
DNA: TGTGCCAGCAGCCGCCAAAGAGACAGGAGGAACAATGAGCAGTTCTTC
V: TRBV21-1
size: -
J: TRBJ2-1
D: -

CDR3: CASSIPGNYGYTF
DNA: TGTGCCAGCAGTATCCCGGGTAACTATGGCTACACCTTC
V: TRBV6-5
size: -
J: TRBJ1-2
D: -

CDR3: CASSLSSAAGELFF
DNA: TGTGCCAGCAGTTTATCCAGCGCTGCCGGGGAGCTGTTTTTT
V: TRBV28
size: large
J: TRBJ2-2
D: -

CDR3: CASSAWTSGRPDTQYF
DNA: TGTGCCAGCAGCGCTTGGACTAGCGGAAGACCAGATACGCAGTATTTT
V: TRBV9
size: -
J: TRBJ2-3
D: TRBD2

CDR3: CASSPAGAYSNQPQHF
DNA: TGCGCCAGCAGCCCCGCGGGGGCATATAGCAATCAGCCCCAGCATTTT
V: TRBV4-1
size: -
J: TRBJ1-5
D: -

CDR3: CASSVVGATEAFF
DNA: TGTGCCAGTAGTGTAGTGGGGGCCACTGAAGCTTTCTTT
V: TRBV19
size: -
J: TRBJ1-1
D: -

CDR3: CASPPPDRAYYEQYF
DNA: TGTGCCAGCCCCCCCCCGGACAGGGCCTACTACGAGCAGTACTTC
V: TRBV21-1
size: few
J: TRBJ2-7
D: -

CDR3: CASSLMGAGEQYF
DNA: TGTGCCAGCAGCTTAATGGGGGCGGGTGAGCAGTACTTC
V: TRBV7-3
size: -
J: TRBJ2-7
D: -

CDR3: CASSQERAGGPSYEQYF
DNA: TGTGCCAGCAGCCAGGAACGGGCGGGAGGCCCCTCCTACGAGCAGTACTTC
V: TRBV13
size: once
J: TRBJ2-7
D: TRBD2

CDR3: CASSPVGEGTSVPYEQYF
DNA: TGTGCCAGCAGCCCAGTCGGAGAAGGGACTAGCGTCCCATACGAGCAGTACTTC
V: TRBV5-6
size: -
J: TRBJ2-7
D: TRBD2